This paragraph reports one T cell receptor beta chain. The target antigen is unknown. The sample is drawn from a study of T cell responses to AZD1222 COVID-19 vaccine. Whole-study results and caveats: Once two AZD1222 doses were given, Spike-specific TCR breadth and depth went up. Clonal diversity was possibly underestimated, and the donors were mostly white British, with more females. Across the whole spike, CD4 TCRs peaked at regions 160-218 and 743-854.

Data came from immunoSEQ multiplex PCR; TCRdb stores just in-frame clones and leaves some out. The top ten clones hold approximately 5% of a sample with roughly 100,000 clones, 90% of them seen once. The receptor was derived from an adult in good health. Sample: peripheral blood, taken on day 0 of AZD1222 vaccination.

This CDR3 is CAWSIAGPTDTQYF. The CDR3, as DNA: TGTGCCTGGAGTATAGCGGGACCCACAGATACGCAGTATTTT. This chain connects TRBV30 to TRBJ2-3; 8 positions match TRBD2. The V and J ends lost 2 bases and 2 bases, in that order; junction bases with no gene match: 3. Germline loops: CDR1 GTSNPN, CDR2 SVGIG (reference sequence). The CDR3 consists of 14 residues.